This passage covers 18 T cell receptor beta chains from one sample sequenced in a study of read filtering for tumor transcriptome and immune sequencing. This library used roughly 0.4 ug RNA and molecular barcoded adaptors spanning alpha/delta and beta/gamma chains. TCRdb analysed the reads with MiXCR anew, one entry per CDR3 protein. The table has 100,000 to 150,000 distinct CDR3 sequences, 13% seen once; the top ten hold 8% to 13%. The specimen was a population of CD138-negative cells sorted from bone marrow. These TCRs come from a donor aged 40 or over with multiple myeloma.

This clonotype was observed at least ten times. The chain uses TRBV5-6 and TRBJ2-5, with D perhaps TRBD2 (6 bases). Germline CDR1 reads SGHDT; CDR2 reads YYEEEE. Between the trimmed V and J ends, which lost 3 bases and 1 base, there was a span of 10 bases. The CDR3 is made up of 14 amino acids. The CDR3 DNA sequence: TGTGCCAGCAGCTGGGGGGACTCCCAAGAGACCCAGTACTTC. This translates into CASSWGDSQETQYF.

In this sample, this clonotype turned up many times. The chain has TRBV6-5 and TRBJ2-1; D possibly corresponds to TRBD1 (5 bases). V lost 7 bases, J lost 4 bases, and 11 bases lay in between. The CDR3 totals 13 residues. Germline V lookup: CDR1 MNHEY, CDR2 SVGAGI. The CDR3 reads CASTDAGYNEQFF. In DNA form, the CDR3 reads TGTGCCAGCACGGACGCAGGGTACAATGAGCAGTTCTTC.

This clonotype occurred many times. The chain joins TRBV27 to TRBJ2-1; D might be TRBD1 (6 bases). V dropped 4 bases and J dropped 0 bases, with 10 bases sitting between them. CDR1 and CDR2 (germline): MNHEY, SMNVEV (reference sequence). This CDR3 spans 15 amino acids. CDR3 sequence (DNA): TGTGCCAGCAGTTCCCTAGGGGGCTCCTACAATGAGCAGTTCTTC. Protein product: CASSSLGGSYNEQFF.

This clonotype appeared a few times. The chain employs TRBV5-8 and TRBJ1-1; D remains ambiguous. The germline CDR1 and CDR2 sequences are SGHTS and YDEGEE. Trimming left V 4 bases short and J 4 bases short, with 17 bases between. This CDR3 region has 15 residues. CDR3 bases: TGTGCCAGCAGCCACGACTGGTTTCAAGGCACTGAAGCTTTCTTT. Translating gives CASSHDWFQGTEAFF.

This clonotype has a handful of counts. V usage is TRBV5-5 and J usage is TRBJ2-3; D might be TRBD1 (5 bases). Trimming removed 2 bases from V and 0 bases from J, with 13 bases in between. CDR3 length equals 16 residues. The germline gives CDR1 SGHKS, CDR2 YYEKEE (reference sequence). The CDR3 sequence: CASSLSVGESTDTQYF. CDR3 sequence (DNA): TGTGCCAGCAGCTTAAGTGTAGGGGAAAGCACAGATACGCAGTATTTT. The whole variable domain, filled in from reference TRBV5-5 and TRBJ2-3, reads DAGVTQSPTHLIKTRGQQVTLRCSPISGHKSVSWYQQVLGQGPQFIFQYYEKEERGRGNFPDRFSARQFPNYSSELNVNALLLGDSALYLCASSLSVGESTDTQYFGPGTRLTVL.

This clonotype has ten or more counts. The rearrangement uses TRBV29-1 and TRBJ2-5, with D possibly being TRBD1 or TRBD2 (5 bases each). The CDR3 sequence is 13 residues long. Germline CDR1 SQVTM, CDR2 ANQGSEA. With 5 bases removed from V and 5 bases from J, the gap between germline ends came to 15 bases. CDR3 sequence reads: CSVPPRGTETQYF. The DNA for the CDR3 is TGCAGCGTTCCCCCCCGGGGCACGGAGACCCAGTACTTC.

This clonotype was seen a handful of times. The CDR3 region is CASRADLGQGVGTSTDTQYF. For the CDR3, the DNA is TGTGCCAGCAGGGCAGATCTCGGACAGGGAGTGGGGACTAGCACAGATACGCAGTATTTT. The chain recombines TRBV7-9 with TRBJ2-3, with 8 bases matching TRBD1. The CDR3 is 20 residues long. CDR1 and CDR2 from the germline V gene are SEHNR and FQNEAQ (reference sequence). J lost 0 bases, V lost 6 bases, and 20 bases had no gene match.

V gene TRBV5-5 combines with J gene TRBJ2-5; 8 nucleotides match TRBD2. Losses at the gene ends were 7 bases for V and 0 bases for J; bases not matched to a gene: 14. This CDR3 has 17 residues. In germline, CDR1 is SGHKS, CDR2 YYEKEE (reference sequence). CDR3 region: CASGPKERGTHQETQYF. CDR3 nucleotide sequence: TGTGCCAGCGGACCCAAGGAGCGGGGGACCCACCAAGAGACCCAGTACTTC.

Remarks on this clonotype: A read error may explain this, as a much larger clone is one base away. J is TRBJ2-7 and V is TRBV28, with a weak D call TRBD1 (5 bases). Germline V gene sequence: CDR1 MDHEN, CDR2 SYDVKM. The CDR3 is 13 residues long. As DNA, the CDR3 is TGTGCCAGCAGTTTAAGGGGTCTCTACGGGCAGTACTTC. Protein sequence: CASSLRGLYGQYF.

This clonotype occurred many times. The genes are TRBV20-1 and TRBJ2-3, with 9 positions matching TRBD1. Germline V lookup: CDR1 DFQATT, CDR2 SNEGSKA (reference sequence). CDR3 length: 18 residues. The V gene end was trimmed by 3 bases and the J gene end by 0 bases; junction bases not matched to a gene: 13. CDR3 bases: TGCAGTGCTAGGGGCCCATGGGACAGGGACGCTAGCACAGATACGCAGTATTTT. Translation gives CSARGPWDRDASTDTQYF.

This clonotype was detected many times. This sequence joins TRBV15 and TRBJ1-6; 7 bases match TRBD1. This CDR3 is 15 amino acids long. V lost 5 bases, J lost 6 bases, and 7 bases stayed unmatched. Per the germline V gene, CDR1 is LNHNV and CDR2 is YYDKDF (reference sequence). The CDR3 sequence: CATSGRQGLNSPLHF. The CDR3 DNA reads TGTGCCACCAGCGGAAGACAGGGACTTAATTCACCCCTCCACTTT.

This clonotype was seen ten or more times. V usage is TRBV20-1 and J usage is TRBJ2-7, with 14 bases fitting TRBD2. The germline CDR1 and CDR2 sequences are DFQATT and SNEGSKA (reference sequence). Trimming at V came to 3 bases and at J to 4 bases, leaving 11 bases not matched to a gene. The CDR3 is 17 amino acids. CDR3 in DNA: TGCAGTGCTAGTGTCAGGGGACTAGCGGGAGCTTCTTACGAGCAGTACTTC. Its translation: CSASVRGLAGASYEQYF.

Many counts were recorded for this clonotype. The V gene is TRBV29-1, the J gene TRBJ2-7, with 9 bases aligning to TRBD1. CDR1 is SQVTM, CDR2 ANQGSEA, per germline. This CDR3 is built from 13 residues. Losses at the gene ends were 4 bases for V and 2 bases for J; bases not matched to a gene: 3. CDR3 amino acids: CSVGQGDTYEQYF. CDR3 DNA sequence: TGCAGCGTTGGACAGGGGGATACCTACGAGCAGTACTTC.

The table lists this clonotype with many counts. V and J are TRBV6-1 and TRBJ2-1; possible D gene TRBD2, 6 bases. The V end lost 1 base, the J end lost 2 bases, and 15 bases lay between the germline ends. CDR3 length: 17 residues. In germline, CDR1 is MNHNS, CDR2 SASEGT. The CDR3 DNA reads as TGTGCCAGCAGTGAAGTTTTTTTCGGCGGGACCTACAATGAGCAGTTCTTC. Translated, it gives CASSEVFFGGTYNEQFF.

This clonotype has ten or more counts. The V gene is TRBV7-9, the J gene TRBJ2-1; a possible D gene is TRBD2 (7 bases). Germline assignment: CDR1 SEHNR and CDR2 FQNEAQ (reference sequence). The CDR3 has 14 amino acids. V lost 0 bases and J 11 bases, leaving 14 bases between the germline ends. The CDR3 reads CASSLASRGTKQFF. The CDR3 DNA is TGTGCCAGCAGCTTAGCGTCGAGGGGGACTAAGCAGTTCTTC.

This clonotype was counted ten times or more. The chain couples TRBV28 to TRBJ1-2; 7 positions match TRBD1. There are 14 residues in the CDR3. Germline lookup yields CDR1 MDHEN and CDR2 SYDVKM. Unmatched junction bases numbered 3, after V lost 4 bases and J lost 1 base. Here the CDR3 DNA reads TGTGCCAGCAGTTCCCCAGGGGGTAACTATGGCTACACCTTC. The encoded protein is CASSSPGGNYGYTF.

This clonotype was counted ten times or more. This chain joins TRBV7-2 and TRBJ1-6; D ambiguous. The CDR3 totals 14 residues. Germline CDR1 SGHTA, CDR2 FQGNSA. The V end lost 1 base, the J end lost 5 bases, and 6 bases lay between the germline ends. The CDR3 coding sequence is TGTGCCAGCAGCTTAGACCAGAATAATTCACCCCTCCACTTT. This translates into CASSLDQNNSPLHF.

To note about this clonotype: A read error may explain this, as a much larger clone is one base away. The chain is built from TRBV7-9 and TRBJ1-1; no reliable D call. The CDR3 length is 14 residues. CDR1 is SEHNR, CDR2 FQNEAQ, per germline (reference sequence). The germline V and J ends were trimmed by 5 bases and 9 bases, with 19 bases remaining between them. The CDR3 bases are TGTGCCAGCAGCCTACCTTTCCTTGGTACTCAAGCTTTCTTT. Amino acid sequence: CASSLPFLGTQAFF.